This TCR beta chain is drawn from a study of beta chain features in type 1 diabetes. Study results and limitations: The naive, central memory and Treg TCRB repertoires of patients appeared to be more similar to one another than those of healthy donors. Shorter TCRB CDR3s, moderately but significantly so, marked every one of the four CD4+ subsets in Type 1 diabetes patients.

Of note for this clone: The antigen remains undetermined.

The whole isolated RNA underwent reverse transcription, so sequencing captured expressed TCRB transcripts. The table came from immunoSEQ multiplex PCR; TCRdb's copy has only in-frame clones and leaves some out. The sample includes 230,000 or so clones, approximately 16% of them seen just once. Via the markers CD45RO/CCR7/CD25/CD127/CD95/CD27, stem cell-like memory, regulatory, central memory and naive CD4+ cells were sorted. CDR3 length equals 15 residues. Looked up from germline, CDR1 is LGHNA and CDR2 is YSLEER. V was cut by 0 bases and J by 1 base, with 10 bases left in between. The clonotype originates from a man aged 30-40 years with type 1 diabetes. V gene TRBV4-3 combines with J gene TRBJ2-7, with D tentatively TRBD2 (6 bases). What was sequenced was naive CD4+ T cells from blood. The CDR3 is CASSQDRRGSYEQYF. The CDR3 DNA reads as TGCGCCAGCAGCCAAGATAGGCGGGGATCCTACGAGCAGTACTTC.